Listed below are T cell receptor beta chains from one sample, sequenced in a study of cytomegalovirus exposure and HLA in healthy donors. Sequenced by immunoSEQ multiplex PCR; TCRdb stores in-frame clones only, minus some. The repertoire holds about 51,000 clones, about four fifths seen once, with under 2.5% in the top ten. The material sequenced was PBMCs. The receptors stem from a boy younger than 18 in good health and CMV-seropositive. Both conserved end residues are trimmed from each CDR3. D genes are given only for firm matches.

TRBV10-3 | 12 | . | AISDPGASNIQY
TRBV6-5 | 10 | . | ASSPQNNEQF
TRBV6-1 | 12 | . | ASSETGTPNGYT
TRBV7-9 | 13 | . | ASGSVMGGFTEAF
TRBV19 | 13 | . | ASSWYFGDTQPQH
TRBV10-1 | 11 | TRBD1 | ASSTGVYNEQF
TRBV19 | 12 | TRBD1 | ASSLTGISYEQY
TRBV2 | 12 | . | ASRPAPGRTEAF
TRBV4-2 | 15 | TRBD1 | ASSQVSFGTGVEKLF
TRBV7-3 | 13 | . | ASSLGTGSYNEQF
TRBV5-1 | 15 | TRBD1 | ASKGSGGTGANEKLF
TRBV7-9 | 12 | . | ASSPFSGANVLT
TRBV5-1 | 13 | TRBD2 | ASSITSGGYNEQF